In its sample, the clone carrying this TCR beta chain was seen once. Its antigen is not identified. This entry belongs to a study of cytomegalovirus exposure and HLA in healthy donors. Study-wide points: Earlier analysis looked at TCR beta V segments, and most were productive about 90% or about 30% of the time. Per published accounts, TCR beta sequences correctly predicted the HLA-A and HLA-B alleles of most subjects. In a later analysis, HLA-associated TCR beta chains were more clonally expanded than equally common others. Usually a TCR sequence was rare, but some public TCRs were found in many donors.

The CDR3 runs 14 residues. Germline trimming cut 3 bases from V and 2 bases from J; bases unmatched to any gene: 5. The V gene's germline CDR1 is SGHRS and CDR2 YFSETQ. The primer mix had 60 Vbeta and 13 Jbeta primers. The data were produced by immunoSEQ multiplex PCR, yet TCRdb's version contains in-frame clones alone and is incomplete. The table lists over 100,000 clones, about 86% of them singletons, with 2.2% in the top ten. V is TRBV5-1 and J is TRBJ2-7; 7 bases are shared with TRBD1. The sample taken for sequencing was PBMCs. The sequence was obtained from a woman aged 25 to 39 in good health and CMV-seronegative. CDR3 region: CASSSTGTAYEQYF. CDR3 sequence (DNA): TGCGCCAGCAGCTCGACCGGGACAGCCTACGAGCAGTACTTC.